Below are 30 T cell receptor beta chains sequenced from a single sample in a study of regulatory T cells in long-lasting Graves disease. To make TCR beta libraries, researchers used iRepertoire HTBI primers and Arm-PCR of CDR3 regions. Each CDR3 protein gets one entry after TCRdb re-called the multiplex PCR reads with MiXCR. The sample has more than 400,000 distinct CDR3 sequences, about 17% seen once. Stated time point: newly diagnosed GD, antithyroid drugs for less than 3 months. The authors made the TCR library using RNA they extracted from PBMCs. Separately, the same data were catalogued under a study of T cells in Graves' hyperthyroidism and ophthalmopathy.

This specimen consisted of peripheral blood mononuclear cells (PBMCs), obtained at new diagnosis, from a patient treated with antithyroid drugs. The receptor source for this set is a man aged 40-49 years with Graves disease.

The J gene is TRBJ2-3, the V gene TRBV6-2 or TRBV6-3; a weak D match, TRBD1 (6 bases). The CDR3 is 15 amino acids. Trimming removed 5 bases at V and 0 bases at J, with 12 bases between. CDR1 and CDR2 (germline): MNHEY, SVGEGT. The CDR3 is CASSETQGSTDTQYF. CDR3 nucleotide sequence: TGTGCCAGCAGTGAAACGCAGGGGAGCACAGATACGCAGTATTTT.

This clonotype showed up just a few times. J is TRBJ1-1 and V is TRBV19; D is perhaps TRBD1 (5 bases). The ends were cut back, 5 bases at V and 0 bases at J, with 16 bases in the middle. Germline assignment: CDR1 LNHDA and CDR2 SQIVND (reference sequence). This CDR3 is 16 amino acids long. DNA of the CDR3: TGTGCCAGTAGTCCAATACCCGGGACGGTGAACACTGAAGCTTTCTTT. Translated: CASSPIPGTVNTEAFF.

This clonotype turned up a few times. The chain joins TRBV28 to TRBJ2-4, with a possible D match to TRBD2 (5 bases). Germline V gene sequence: CDR1 MDHEN, CDR2 SYDVKM. The CDR3 sequence is 14 residues long. Trimming took off 6 bases at V and 7 bases at J, with 16 bases between the two ends. For the CDR3, the DNA is TGTGCCAGCAGCCAAGGACGCACGGGGAACATTCAGTACTTC. Its protein product is CASSQGRTGNIQYF.

The sample holds many counts of this clonotype. The genes are TRBV2 and TRBJ2-7; TRBD1 aligns across 8 bases. Germline V lookup: CDR1 SNHLY, CDR2 FYNNEI. Germline trimming cut 9 bases from V and 6 bases from J; bases unmatched to any gene: 13. The CDR3 has 14 residues. CDR3 amino acids: CASKTGTGVIEQYF. For the CDR3, the DNA is TGTGCCAGTAAAACCGGGACAGGAGTCATCGAGCAGTACTTC. Combining the CDR3 with reference TRBV2 and TRBJ2-7 gives the whole variable domain EPEVTQTPSHQVTQMGQEVILRCVPISNHLYFYWYRQILGQKVEFLVSFYNNEISEKSEIFDDQFSVERPDGSNFTLKIRSTKLEDSAMYFCASKTGTGVIEQYFGPGTRLTVT.

This clonotype was detected a few times. The chain recombines TRBV12-3 or TRBV12-4 with TRBJ2-4; D possibly corresponds to TRBD1 (5 bases). The CDR3 has 18 residues. Trimming removed 1 base from V and 0 bases from J, with 16 bases in between. The CDR3 sequence is CASSLGRQGLLAKNIQYF. CDR3 sequence (DNA): TGTGCCAGCAGTTTAGGAAGGCAGGGCTTACTAGCCAAAAACATTCAGTACTTC.

About this clonotype itself: A clone one base away is much larger, so this may be a read error. The CDR3 nucleotides read TGTGCCGGCAGTTTAACGGACAGGGCGGAAGCTTTCTTT. Its translation is CAGSLTDRAEAFF. The chain has TRBV27 and TRBJ1-1, with 8 bases identical to TRBD1. The CDR3 runs 13 residues. Germline CDR1 MNHEY, CDR2 SMNVEV (reference sequence).

The table lists this clonotype with a few counts. The chain carries TRBV4-1 and TRBJ2-1; the D is unclear. V lost 0 bases, J lost 3 bases, and 3 bases lay in between. The germline V gene encodes CDR1 MGHRA and CDR2 YSYEKL. The CDR3 covers 13 residues. This CDR3 is CASSQELYNEQFF. In nucleotides, the CDR3 is TGCGCCAGCAGCCAAGAACTCTACAATGAGCAGTTCTTC.

There are many counts of this clonotype. The chain links TRBV20-1 to TRBJ2-7; no clear D gene. The CDR3 totals 15 residues. V dropped 3 bases and J dropped 0 bases, with 15 bases sitting between them. The germline V gene has CDR1 DFQATT and CDR2 SNEGSKA (reference sequence). CDR3 region: CSASLSDGFSYEQYF. CDR3 coding DNA: TGCAGTGCTAGCCTGAGTGACGGATTCTCCTACGAGCAGTACTTC.

This clonotype has at least ten counts. V usage is TRBV20-1 and J usage is TRBJ1-1; possibly TRBD1 for D (5 bases). The CDR3 runs to 15 residues. The germline V gene encodes CDR1 DFQATT and CDR2 SNEGSKA (reference sequence). V gave up 0 bases and J gave up 1 base, with 12 bases separating them. As DNA, the CDR3 is TGCAGTGCTAGAGAATGGGCAGGGACGAACACTGAAGCTTTCTTT. Protein product: CSAREWAGTNTEAFF.

The CDR3 loop is CASSFGQTGDTQYF. The CDR3, as DNA: TGCGCCAGCAGCTTTGGCCAGACTGGGGATACGCAGTATTTT. The chain has TRBV5-1 and TRBJ2-3; D gene ambiguous. Germline CDR1 SGHRS, CDR2 YFSETQ. The CDR3 runs 14 residues. Trimming removed 2 bases from V and 6 bases from J, with 13 bases in between.

The CDR3 is CASSTQGALNTEAFF. The CDR3, as DNA: TGTGCCAGTAGTACACAGGGGGCCTTGAACACTGAAGCTTTCTTT. The genes are TRBV19 and TRBJ1-1; 9 bases fit TRBD1. The CDR3 consists of 15 residues. The ends lost 4 bases at V and 0 bases at J; junction bases unmatched: 3. Germline V gene data show CDR1 as LNHDA and CDR2 as SQIVND (reference sequence).

The chain links TRBV12-3 or TRBV12-4 to TRBJ2-2; 10 nucleotides match TRBD2. Trimming removed 1 base from V and 0 bases from J; junction bases left unmatched: 2. The CDR3 spans 17 residues. CDR3 residues: CASSLGSGRPNTGELFF. In DNA, the CDR3 is TGTGCCAGCAGTTTAGGTAGCGGGAGGCCGAACACCGGGGAGCTGTTTTTT.

CDR3 nucleotide sequence: TGCAGTGCCCCGGGACTAGCGGGTAGCGACTACAATGAGCAGTTCTTC. It is translated as CSAPGLAGSDYNEQFF. The chain has TRBV20-1 and TRBJ2-1; 12 bases are a match to TRBD2. The junction had 9 bases not matched to a gene; V was cut back by 6 bases and J by 3 bases. CDR3 length: 16 residues. From germline, CDR1 is DFQATT and CDR2 SNEGSKA (reference sequence).

Worth noting for this clonotype: A read error may account for a junction end that differs from germline. The chain uses TRBV4-1 and TRBJ1-4, with D perhaps matching TRBD1 (5 bases). Germline V gene lookup returns CDR1 MGHRA and CDR2 YSYEKL. The CDR3 has 16 residues. For the CDR3, the DNA is TGTGCCAGCAGCCAAGATAATACGCGGGGGTTGGAAAAACTGTTTTTT. Its translation is CASSQDNTRGLEKLFF.

This rearrangement joins TRBV9 to TRBJ2-1; 10 positions agree with TRBD2. Germline lookup yields CDR1 SGDLS and CDR2 YYNGEE. CDR3 size: 12 residues. V lost 7 bases to trimming and J lost 12 bases; unmatched junction nucleotides: 7. CDR3 region: CASGRAGGRQFF. In DNA form, the CDR3 reads TGTGCCAGCGGAAGAGCGGGAGGGCGGCAGTTCTTC.

Remarks on this clonotype: This may arise from a read error, as a much more abundant clone is one base away. This rearrangement joins TRBV3-1 to TRBJ1-2, with TRBD1 identical over 7 bases. The CDR3 is 15 residues long. Looked up from germline, CDR1 is LGHDT and CDR2 is YNNKEL (reference sequence). The CDR3 region is CASSPTPSDRNGHTF. CDR3 bases: TGTGCCAGCAGCCCGACCCCTTCGGACAGGAATGGCCACACCTTC. The complete variable domain, with remaining parts taken from reference TRBV3-1 and TRBJ1-2, reads DTAVSQTPKYLVTQMGNDKSIKCEQNLGHDTMYWYKQDSKKFLKIMFSYNNKELIINETVPNRFSPKSPDKAHLNLHINSLELGDSAVYFCASSPTPSDRNGHTFGSGTRLTVV.

This chain joins TRBV7-9 and TRBJ2-2; 12 nucleotides align to TRBD1. The V gene's germline CDR1 is SEHNR and CDR2 FQNEAQ (reference sequence). The CDR3 totals 16 residues. V gave up 4 bases and J gave up 6 bases; unmatched junction bases: 6. This CDR3 reads CASSSPGQGASGELFF. The CDR3 region has the DNA TGTGCCAGCAGCTCTCCGGGACAGGGGGCCTCCGGGGAGCTGTTTTTT.

This clonotype showed up many times. The chain recombines TRBV5-1 with TRBJ2-1; TRBD2 matches at 9 bases. V was pared by 2 bases and J by 9 bases, with 9 bases of the junction left unmatched. The germline V gene encodes CDR1 SGHRS and CDR2 YFSETQ. The CDR3 sequence is 15 residues long. The CDR3 sequence is CASSFGAGGPPEQFF. The CDR3 bases are TGCGCCAGCAGCTTCGGGGCGGGAGGGCCCCCTGAGCAGTTCTTC.

The chain recombines TRBV11-3 with TRBJ1-1; D is ambiguous. CDR1 is SGHNT and CDR2 is YENEEA in the germline V gene. This CDR3 is built from 13 residues. V was clipped by 0 bases and J by 3 bases, with 5 bases between them. CDR3 region: CASSLDEDTEAFF. Written as DNA, the CDR3 is TGTGCCAGCAGCTTAGACGAGGACACTGAAGCTTTCTTT.

This clonotype was seen at least ten times. This chain uses TRBV11-2 with TRBJ2-3; 8 nucleotides match TRBD2. Germline trimming cut 5 bases from V and 0 bases from J; bases unmatched to any gene: 16. The CDR3 consists of 19 residues. Germline CDR1 SGHAT, CDR2 FQNNGV. The CDR3 sequence is CASSPRTSRRTPSTDTQYF. For the CDR3, the DNA is TGTGCCAGCAGCCCCCGGACTAGCAGACGCACCCCTAGCACAGATACGCAGTATTTT.

This clonotype was seen at least ten times. The rearrangement links TRBV24-1 to TRBJ1-2; TRBD1 matches 8 bases. CDR1 is KGHDR, CDR2 SFDVKD, per germline. Losses at the gene ends were 3 bases for V and 4 bases for J; bases not matched to a gene: 6. The CDR3 is 15 amino acids. This CDR3 is CATSDRQGAGYGYTF. The CDR3 region has the DNA TGTGCCACCAGTGATCGTCAGGGGGCCGGCTATGGCTACACCTTC.

This clonotype was recorded many times. This sequence joins TRBV12-3 or TRBV12-4 and TRBJ2-3; D unresolved. V was pared by 7 bases and J by 5 bases, with 13 bases between. This CDR3 contains 13 residues. CDR3 amino acids: CASTLQPGDTQYF. The CDR3 nucleotides are TGTGCCAGCACCCTCCAGCCCGGAGATACGCAGTATTTT.

The J gene is TRBJ2-5, the V gene TRBV20-1; the D gene is possibly TRBD1 (6 bases). The CDR3 covers 13 residues. V lost 5 bases to trimming and J lost 2 bases, with 12 bases between them. Per germline, CDR1 DFQATT and CDR2 SNEGSKA (reference sequence). The CDR3 DNA reads TGCAGTGCTGTGGACAGTAGACAAGAGACCCAGTACTTC. This translates into CSAVDSRQETQYF.

Ten or more counts support this clonotype. This CDR3 reads CASTPGLRTFTGELFF. CDR3 in DNA: TGTGCCAGCACCCCGGGACTCCGTACCTTCACCGGGGAGCTGTTTTTT. The chain carries TRBV6-1 and TRBJ2-2; tentatively, D is TRBD2 (6 bases). The germline gives CDR1 MNHNS, CDR2 SASEGT. The CDR3 consists of 16 residues. Trimming shortened V by 7 bases and J by 4 bases, and 19 bases separated the two germline ends.

In its sample, this clonotype was seen many times. V and J are TRBV27 and TRBJ2-1; D is undetermined. V was shortened by 2 bases and J by 0 bases, with 8 bases between the two germline ends. CDR1 and CDR2 from the germline V gene are MNHEY and SMNVEV (reference sequence). This CDR3 comprises 15 residues. The CDR3 region is CASSLEAHSYNEQFF. CDR3 in DNA: TGTGCCAGCAGTTTAGAGGCTCACTCCTACAATGAGCAGTTCTTC.

A few counts support this clonotype. The V gene is TRBV10-3, the J gene TRBJ2-3; 9 bases are shared with TRBD2. This CDR3 has 21 amino acids. CDR1 ENHRY and CDR2 SYGVKD come from the germline V gene. Trimming cost V 2 bases and J 1 base; bases outside gene matches: 19. The CDR3 loop reads CAISEPLGSGSQMWGTDTQYF. CDR3 bases: TGTGCCATCAGTGAGCCCCTGGGTAGCGGGAGTCAGATGTGGGGCACAGATACGCAGTATTTT.

This chain links TRBV11-3 with TRBJ2-1; the match to TRBD2 covers 12 bases. Germline CDR1 reads SGHNT; CDR2 reads YENEEA. V shed 3 bases and J 3 bases; nucleotides not matched to a gene: 18. There are 21 residues in the CDR3. The DNA of the CDR3 is TGTGCCAGCAGCTTGACCTTATGGACTAGCGGGGTACAGATCCACTACAATGAGCAGTTCTTC. Residues: CASSLTLWTSGVQIHYNEQFF.

This clonotype was counted at least ten times. V usage is TRBV6-1 and J usage is TRBJ1-4; tentatively, D is TRBD1 (6 bases). Germline-derived CDR1 and CDR2 are MNHNS and SASEGT. V shed 6 bases and J shed 8 bases, with 13 bases lying between them. The CDR3 has 13 amino acids. The CDR3 DNA is TGTGCCAGCAGAAAGGACAGACTCGAAAAACTGTTTTTT. The encoded protein is CASRKDRLEKLFF.

This clonotype came up a few times. One end of the junction varies from germline; a read error may be responsible. This rearrangement joins TRBV10-1 to TRBJ2-7; 8 bases map to TRBD1. This CDR3 is built from 17 residues. Per germline, CDR1 WNHNN and CDR2 SYGVQD (reference sequence). This chain's CDR3 is CASSESPDRGFPYEQYF. The CDR3 coding sequence is TGTGCCAGCAGTGAGTCGCCCGACAGGGGCTTCCCCTACGAGCAGTACTTC.

This clonotype has ten or more counts. J is TRBJ2-7 and V is TRBV28, with a weak D call TRBD1 (7 bases). Trimming took 2 bases from V and 4 from J, leaving 21 bases between them. Germline V gene data show CDR1 as MDHEN and CDR2 as SYDVKM. This CDR3 spans 17 amino acids. The CDR3 DNA is TGTGCCAGCAGTTTAGATTGGGGAGGACAGGAGGAGTACGAGCAGTACTTC. Its translation is CASSLDWGGQEEYEQYF.